These T cell receptor beta chains were read from a single sample in a study of blood T cell repertoires in COVID-19. Sequenced by immunoSEQ multiplex PCR; TCRdb stores in-frame clones only, minus some. Of over 110,000 clones listed, approximately 89% are singletons. The sample was peripheral blood. These receptors were collected from a human donor in a cohort sampled during active COVID-19. The CDR3 runs from the conserved cysteine through the conserved F or W. The D gene is left open where the match is weak. Size values are once, few and many counts, or a class for expanded clones, and some rows have none.

abundance	v_gene	len	j_gene	d_gene	CDR3aa	CDR3nt
.	TRBV4-3	16	TRBJ2-7	TRBD2	CASSLVPGTMRHEQYF	TGCGCCAGCAGCCTCGTACCCGGGACTATGAGACACGAGCAGTACTTC
.	TRBV5-1	15	TRBJ2-2	.	CASSPSRGFSGELFF	TGCGCCAGCAGCCCTTCACGAGGGTTTTCGGGGGAGCTGTTTTTT
.	TRBV19	16	TRBJ2-3	TRBD1	CASSYPPGGTTDTQYF	TGTGCCAGTAGTTACCCCCCAGGGGGCACCACAGATACGCAGTATTTT
few	TRBV5-6	16	TRBJ1-5	.	CASSLVGDSSNQPQHF	TGTGCCAGCAGCTTGGTTGGGGACTCGAGCAATCAGCCCCAGCATTTT
.	TRBV12-3/TRBV12-4	12	TRBJ1-5	.	CASSGGGQPQHF	TGTGCCAGCAGTGGGGGGGGACAGCCCCAGCATTTT
once	TRBV7-3	19	TRBJ2-2	.	CASSLNNKGPDANTGELFF	TGTGCCAGCAGCTTAAATAACAAGGGGCCCGATGCGAACACCGGGGAGCTGTTTTTT
.	TRBV5-4	15	TRBJ1-6	.	CASSLSPGNNSPLHF	TGTGCCAGCAGCTTGTCCCCAGGGAATAATTCACCCCTCCACTTT
once	TRBV6-5	14	TRBJ1-2	TRBD1	CASTRDRPIYGYTF	TGTGCCAGCACCCGGGACAGGCCGATATATGGCTACACCTTC
.	TRBV12-3/TRBV12-4	12	TRBJ2-7	.	CASSFGGYEQYF	TGTGCCAGCAGTTTTGGCGGCTACGAGCAGTACTTC
.	TRBV5-1	13	TRBJ2-5	.	CASSLRVAETQYF	TGCGCCAGCAGCTTGAGGGTAGCGGAGACCCAGTACTTC
.	TRBV27	11	TRBJ2-1	TRBD2	CASNGGNEQFF	TGTGCCAGCAACGGGGGGAATGAGCAGTTCTTC
few	TRBV27	16	TRBJ1-5	.	CASSPLRAKDSQPQHF	TGTGCCAGCAGTCCCTTACGGGCAAAGGACAGCCAGCCCCAGCATTTT
.	TRBV30	15	TRBJ2-3	TRBD2	CAWGSGSGGADTQYF	TGTGCCTGGGGGAGCGGTAGCGGGGGAGCAGATACGCAGTATTTT
.	TRBV7-6	18	TRBJ2-2	TRBD1	CASSPRPGTGSNTGELFF	TGTGCCAGCAGCCCTCGTCCCGGGACAGGTTCGAACACCGGGGAGCTGTTTTTT
.	TRBV27	18	TRBJ2-4	.	CASSLSYRRGMVKNIQYF	TGTGCCAGCAGTTTATCCTATCGTCGGGGTATGGTCAAAAACATTCAGTACTTC
.	TRBV9	14	TRBJ1-1	.	CASSVGTGGTEAFF	TGTGCCAGCAGCGTAGGGACGGGGGGGACTGAAGCTTTCTTT
.	TRBV19	15	TRBJ2-1	.	CASSVIKSSYNEQFF	TGTGCCAGTAGTGTTATCAAGAGCTCCTACAATGAGCAGTTCTTC
few	TRBV5-8	15	TRBJ1-6	TRBD1	CASSLAQGNNSPLHF	TGTGCCAGCAGCTTGGCACAGGGGAATAATTCACCCCTCCACTTT
.	TRBV3-1/TRBV3-2	18	TRBJ2-5	TRBD2	CASSQGLAGGRLQETQYF	TGTGCCAGCAGCCAAGGACTAGCGGGGGGACGTCTTCAAGAGACCCAGTACTTC
.	TRBV4-1	15	TRBJ2-7	.	CASSQTQGITYEQYF	TGCGCCAGCAGCCAAACCCAGGGTATCACCTACGAGCAGTACTTC
.	TRBV7-2	12	TRBJ2-3	.	CASSAYTDTQYF	TGTGCCAGCAGCGCCTACACAGATACGCAGTATTTT
.	TRBV9	14	TRBJ2-5	TRBD2	CASSVEWEGETQYF	TGTGCCAGCAGCGTAGAATGGGAGGGAGAGACCCAGTACTTC
.	TRBV11-2	13	TRBJ2-1	.	CASSPTGGHEQFF	TGTGCCAGCAGCCCCACCGGGGGTCATGAGCAGTTCTTC
.	TRBV6-6	15	TRBJ1-1	.	CASSYDQGANTEAFF	TGTGCCAGCAGTTACGATCAGGGCGCGAACACTGAAGCTTTCTTT
few	TRBV28	15	TRBJ1-6	TRBD1	CASSFPGQIISPLHF	TGTGCCAGCAGTTTCCCGGGACAGATTATTTCACCCCTCCACTTT
.	TRBV7-6	15	TRBJ2-7	TRBD1	CASSLDAGGSYEQYF	TGTGCCAGCAGCTTAGATGCAGGGGGCTCCTACGAGCAGTACTTC
.	TRBV6-1	13	TRBJ1-2	.	CASSEGWGDGYTF	TGTGCCAGCAGTGAAGGGTGGGGGGATGGCTACACCTTC
.	TRBV5-6	12	TRBJ2-7	.	CASSAGHPEQYF	TGTGCCAGCAGCGCGGGCCACCCCGAGCAGTACTTC
.	TRBV11-2	16	TRBJ1-4	.	CASSLNLQLTNEKLFF	TGTGCCAGCAGCCTCAATCTACAGTTAACTAATGAAAAACTGTTTTTT
once	TRBV9	17	TRBJ2-2	.	CASSVGGTVRNTGELFF	TGTGCCAGCAGCGTAGGCGGGACAGTGAGGAACACCGGGGAGCTGTTTTTT
.	TRBV18	17	TRBJ2-7	TRBD1	CASSPKGLGQGYDEQYF	TGTGCCAGCTCACCAAAGGGGCTAGGACAGGGGTACGACGAGCAGTACTTC
.	TRBV27	14	TRBJ1-4	.	CASSLTATNEKLFF	TGTGCCAGCAGTTTGACAGCAACTAATGAAAAACTGTTTTTT
.	TRBV19	16	TRBJ1-1	TRBD1	CASMKGTGLLNTEAFF	TGTGCCAGTATGAAGGGGACAGGGCTATTGAACACTGAAGCTTTCTTT
.	TRBV10-3	14	TRBJ2-3	.	CAISEQGPSDTQYF	TGTGCCATCAGTGAGCAGGGGCCCTCCGATACGCAGTATTTT
.	TRBV20-1	14	TRBJ2-3	.	CSASGGLRTDTQYF	TGCAGTGCTAGTGGTGGGCTGCGCACAGATACGCAGTATTTT
.	TRBV2	15	TRBJ2-7	TRBD1	CASSDWTGPSYEQYF	TGTGCCAGCAGTGACTGGACAGGGCCCTCCTACGAGCAGTACTTC